This record concerns one TCR beta chain sequence. The data were obtained in a study of OX40 agonist ivuxolimab in advanced cancers. Looked up from germline, CDR1 is MDHEN and CDR2 is SYDVKM. CDR3 length: 13 residues. Trimming removed 5 bases at V and 1 base at J, with 8 bases between. Repertoires were generated with immunoSEQ multiplex PCR, while TCRdb's copy carries only in-frame clones and drops some. The sample has tens of thousands of clones; roughly 87% are singletons. The source is an adult with an advanced solid tumor such as melanoma, head and neck, liver or kidney cancer. Material: CD4+ or CD8+ T cells sorted from blood, obtained in a trial of the OX40 agonist ivuxolimab. This chain joins TRBV28 and TRBJ1-1; D uncertain. The chain's CDR3 is CASSTHANTEAFF. CDR3 nucleotides: TGTGCCAGCAGTACACACGCGAACACTGAAGCTTTCTTT.